This T cell receptor (beta chain) was profiled in a study of tumor-infiltrating lymphocytes in oesophageal squamous cell carcinoma. CDR3 length equals 14 residues. CDR1 SGHVT and CDR2 SQSDAQ come from the germline V gene. Germline trimming cut 5 bases from V and 5 bases from J; bases unmatched to any gene: 5. TCRdb re-called the PCR reads through MiXCR, storing one row per CDR3 protein. The data hold 15,000 to 20,000 distinct CDR3 sequences, with less than 50% observed a single time. Only one count was recorded for this clonotype. The origin of this receptor is a female donor with esophageal squamous cell carcinoma. This chain connects TRBV7-4 to TRBJ2-2, with 7 positions matching TRBD1. What was sequenced was normal esophageal tissue next to the tumor. CDR3 region: CASSPDRATGELFF. CDR3 nucleotides: TGTGCCAGCAGCCCCGACAGGGCGACCGGGGAGCTGTTTTTT. Drawing the rest from reference TRBV7-4 and TRBJ2-2, the complete variable domain is GAGVSQSPRYKVAKRGRDVALRCDSISGHVTLYWYRQTLGQGSEVLTYSQSDAQRDKSGRPSGRFSAERPERSVSTLKIQRTEQGDSAVYLCASSPDRATGELFFGEGSRLTVL.